This TCR beta chain is drawn from a study of blood T cell repertoires in COVID-19. The repertoire was sequenced with immunoSEQ multiplex PCR; TCRdb's copy has only in-frame clones and lacks some. The table has roughly 260,000 clones, approximately 86% seen once. This clone showed up just once. The germline CDR1 and CDR2 sequences are SGHRS and YFSETQ. With 1 base removed from V and 3 bases from J, the gap between germline ends came to 9 bases. CDR3 length equals 14 residues. The TCR comes from a middle-aged man who had recovered from COVID-19. The rearrangement joins TRBV5-1 to TRBJ2-3; no definite D call. Sequencing used peripheral blood. The CDR3 reads CASSLILETDTQYF. CDR3 DNA: TGCGCCAGCAGCTTGATCCTAGAAACAGATACGCAGTATTTT.